The clone carrying this T cell receptor (beta chain) showed up just a few times. Antigen specificity is unknown. This entry belongs to a study of T cell responses to AZD1222 COVID-19 vaccine. TCRdb's copy holds only in-frame clones and misses some; the assay was immunoSEQ multiplex PCR. The table records approximately 100,000 clones, 90% of them present only once. Study conclusions and caveats: No repertoire was sampled before or during the peak T cell response, only after it.

The germline gives CDR1 MNHEY, CDR2 SMNVEV (reference sequence). The CDR3 has 16 residues. V lost 6 bases and J lost 7, with 19 bases in between. The TCR was taken from an adult who received the AZD1222 COVID-19 vaccine. The chain has TRBV27 and TRBJ1-6; the D gene is possibly TRBD1 (6 bases). Sequences were derived from peripheral blood, sampled 28 days after the second AZD1222 dose. DNA of the CDR3: TGTGCCAGCAGCCCGTGGAGGGGGGGTAACAATTCACCCCTCCACTTT. It specifies CASSPWRGGNNSPLHF.